Below, one T cell receptor beta chain is given with its context. This record comes from a study of blood T cell repertoires in COVID-19. Looking at the study overall: Material from acute and convalescent COVID-19 was sourced from the United States, Italy and Spain. T cells, B-cell-depleted T cells, or PBMCs supplied cDNA or gDNA.

The length of the CDR3 is 16 residues. With V trimmed by 4 bases and J by 7 bases, 10 bases remained unmatched. The germline V gene has CDR1 SGHTA and CDR2 FQGTGA. In the study's own analysis: Amplification from reference gene primers served as the basis for estimated nucleated cell counts. Libraries were prepared by immunoSEQ multiplex PCR; TCRdb keeps only in-frame clonotypes and omits some of them. V and J calls and clone size are given by that table; D and trimming were obtained from the DNA. Of approximately 260,000 clones listed, approximately 78% are singletons. The source is an older woman with active or convalescent COVID-19. The sample comprised peripheral blood. The V gene is TRBV7-3, the J gene TRBJ2-1, with 10 bases aligning to TRBD2. This CDR3 reads CASSSLAGGPWNEQFF. CDR3 DNA: TGTGCCAGCAGCTCCTTAGCGGGGGGACCCTGGAATGAGCAGTTCTTC.